This entry lists 14 T cell receptor beta chains sequenced from one sample in a study of naive and memory T cell subsets. Notes on the study in general: Possibly reflecting memory cells re-expressing CD45RA, a few larger clonotypes occurred in naive repertoires, especially CD8.

The beta constant-region primer was an equimolar mix of two oligonucleotides covering TRBC1 and TRBC2. Four rounds of PCR amplified the ligated cDNA using nested alpha and beta constant-region primers plus SP2. TCRdb reprocessed the UMI-ligation and nested PCR reads with MiXCR, giving one entry per CDR3 protein. This table holds about 90,000 distinct CDR3 sequences, around 11% found once. Antigens for these TCRs are unknown. The sample taken for sequencing was naive CD4+ T cells from blood. These receptors all stem from a human donor in good health.

This clonotype was counted between two and nine times. The rearrangement uses TRBV6-2 or TRBV6-3 and TRBJ2-2, with D possibly being TRBD2 (7 bases). The CDR3 runs to 17 residues. V dropped 9 bases and J dropped 2 bases, with 22 bases sitting between them. Germline-derived CDR1 and CDR2 are MNHEY and SVGEGT. DNA for the CDR3: TGTGCCAGTCGCCCAGTGGGGGGGACATTAAACACCGGGGAGCTGTTTTTT. Amino acids: CASRPVGGTLNTGELFF.

The chain employs TRBV15 and TRBJ2-1; D assignment may be TRBD1 or TRBD2 (7 bases each). The germline CDR1 and CDR2 sequences are LNHNV and YYDKDF (reference sequence). CDR3 length: 19 amino acids. The V gene lost 3 bases and the J gene lost 7 bases, with 28 bases spanning the gap. The CDR3 DNA reads TGTGCCACCAGCAGGATCCCTGGGAGGGGGCCTCCCCTTAGGAATGAGCAGTTCTTC. It encodes CATSRIPGRGPPLRNEQFF.

The V and J genes are TRBV11-3 and TRBJ2-2, with TRBD2 as a possible D gene (6 bases). V lost 1 base and J 7 bases, leaving 13 bases between the germline ends. This CDR3 is 15 amino acids long. Germline V gene lookup returns CDR1 SGHNT and CDR2 YENEEA. CDR3 coding DNA: TGTGCCAGCAGCTTAGGAAGTACTAGCTTCGGGGAGCTGTTTTTT. It encodes CASSLGSTSFGELFF.

This clonotype was found a few times. The genes are TRBV20-1 and TRBJ1-5; D gene uncertain. CDR1 and CDR2 from the germline V gene are DFQATT and SNEGSKA (reference sequence). V shed 0 bases and J shed 3 bases, with 21 bases lying between them. The CDR3 is 18 residues long. In DNA, the CDR3 is TGCAGTGCTAGAGATGGGTCGGTGAGGCCGGTCCACAATCAGCCCCAGCATTTT. Translated: CSARDGSVRPVHNQPQHF.

This clonotype was counted at least ten times. J is TRBJ2-3 and V is TRBV6-2 or TRBV6-3; D perhaps matches TRBD1 (5 bases). Germline CDR1 and CDR2: MNHEY and SVGEGT. The CDR3 consists of 15 residues. V lost 2 bases and J 2 bases, leaving 11 bases between the germline ends. CDR3 residues: CASSYDSPITDTQYF. In DNA form, the CDR3 reads TGTGCCAGCAGTTACGACAGCCCCATCACAGATACGCAGTATTTT.

This clonotype has a count of ten or more. The rearrangement links TRBV10-2 to TRBJ1-5; 7 nucleotides match TRBD1. The CDR3 has 14 amino acids. V shed 7 bases and J 5 bases; nucleotides not matched to a gene: 8. CDR1 is WSHSY and CDR2 is SAAADI in the germline V gene. CDR3 amino acids: CASTTTGLDQPQHF. In DNA, the CDR3 is TGCGCCAGCACCACGACAGGGCTGGATCAGCCCCAGCATTTT.

This clonotype showed up many times. The CDR3 bases are TGTGCCAGTAGTATAGATCACAAAGTCGCCGCTGAAGCTTTCTTT. Its translation: CASSIDHKVAAEAFF. The chain uses TRBV19 and TRBJ1-1; the D is unclear. The V gene's germline CDR1 is LNHDA and CDR2 SQIVND (reference sequence). V was cut by 0 bases and J by 6 bases, with 14 bases left in between. The CDR3 is made up of 15 amino acids.

The chain recombines TRBV15 with TRBJ1-1; no clear D. The germline gives CDR1 LNHNV, CDR2 YYDKDF (reference sequence). This CDR3 region has 14 residues. Trimming took off 3 bases at V and 1 base at J, with 9 bases between the two ends. CDR3 loop: CATSSLGRNTEAFF. The CDR3 nucleotides are TGTGCCACCAGCAGCCTCGGGAGGAACACTGAAGCTTTCTTT.

The sample holds a few counts of this clonotype. The rearrangement joins TRBV7-8 to TRBJ1-5; D is possibly TRBD1 (5 bases). The germline V gene encodes CDR1 SGHVS and CDR2 FQNEAQ. V lost 5 bases and J 6 bases, leaving 17 bases between the germline ends. The CDR3 has 15 residues. The CDR3 sequence is CASSPRRGSSQPQHF. The CDR3 DNA follows: TGTGCCAGCAGCCCCCGACGGGGGAGCTCTCAGCCCCAGCATTTT.

The chain employs TRBV5-1 and TRBJ1-6; D gene ambiguous. Germline CDR1 and CDR2: SGHRS and YFSETQ. This CDR3 has 15 residues. Trimming removed 0 bases at V and 6 bases at J, with 10 bases between. CDR3 residues: CASSLDPVGNSPLHF. For the CDR3, the DNA is TGCGCCAGCAGCTTGGATCCCGTCGGTAATTCACCCCTCCACTTT.

The rearrangement links TRBV6-6 to TRBJ1-1; no reliable D call. Germline CDR1 MNHNY, CDR2 SVGAGI (reference sequence). CDR3 length: 14 residues. V was clipped by 0 bases and J by 3 bases, with 8 bases between them. CDR3 nucleotides: TGTGCCAGCAGTTACTCGATAATGGACACTGAAGCTTTCTTT. It encodes CASSYSIMDTEAFF.

This clonotype was picked up a small number of times. The chain carries TRBV6-2 or TRBV6-3 and TRBJ2-1; 12 bases line up with TRBD2. The CDR3 covers 14 residues. Unmatched junction bases numbered 8, after V lost 7 bases and J lost 10 bases. Germline V gene lookup returns CDR1 MNHEY and CDR2 SVGEGT. The CDR3 region has the DNA TGTGCCAGCACCCCTAGCGGGGGGGCCGGGGAGCAGTTCTTC. It specifies CASTPSGGAGEQFF.

This rearrangement joins TRBV7-9 to TRBJ2-5, with D perhaps assigned TRBD1 or TRBD2 (5 bases each). The CDR3 consists of 15 residues. Deletions cut 5 bases from V and 0 bases from J, with 13 bases between. Germline CDR1 and CDR2: SEHNR and FQNEAQ (reference sequence). DNA for the CDR3: TGTGCCAGCAGCCGGTTTGGGGGACACCAAGAGACCCAGTACTTC. It translates to CASSRFGGHQETQYF.

This clonotype was recorded many times. The chain couples TRBV10-3 to TRBJ2-3; D gene uncertain. The CDR3 is made up of 13 amino acids. The V end lost 4 bases, the J end lost 4 bases, and 9 bases lay between the germline ends. Germline-derived CDR1 and CDR2 are ENHRY and SYGVKD. The CDR3 coding sequence is TGTGCCATCAGTGGGGGTGTCGCAGATACGCAGTATTTT. Its protein is CAISGGVADTQYF.